The clone carrying this T cell receptor (beta chain) was counted between two and nine times. Antigen unknown. This sample is drawn from a study of CD8+ T cells in alopecia areata. As for the study in general: The drug, tofacitinib, lasted 6 to 18 months, followed by 6 months off drug.

The treatment is: oral pan-JAK inhibitor, 5-10 mg twice daily. CDR3 length: 13 amino acids. V lost 5 bases to trimming and J lost 2 bases, with 8 bases between them. CDR1 is SGHTA, CDR2 FQGNSA, per germline. Extracted RNA was reverse transcribed, and the resulting cDNA served as sequencing template. TCRdb's table, derived via immunoSEQ multiplex PCR, lists solely in-frame clones and lacks some. The sample contains 150,000 to 200,000 clones, under 80% of which appear only once. Study-level results: On tofacitinib, scalp clonality and expanded CD8+ clones among top 100 fell significantly. Compared with mice, patients displayed less clear TCR sharing, possibly for HLA-related reasons.

V is TRBV7-2 and J is TRBJ2-3; D is undetermined. The sequence came from a human donor with alopecia areata. The sample consisted of CD4+ T cells sorted from blood, taken at roughly week 49, from a patient treated with tofacitinib. CDR3 nucleotide sequence: TGTGCCAGCAGCGGGATATACACAGATACGCAGTATTTT. It codes for CASSGIYTDTQYF.